This T cell receptor beta chain is from a study of cytotoxic CD8 clonotypes in ibrutinib-treated CLL. Overall study results and limits: Clonality grew at ibrutinib response; at progression, it decreased back toward baseline.

Libraries were prepared by immunoSEQ multiplex PCR; TCRdb keeps only in-frame clonotypes and omits some of them. This table holds 58,000 or so clones, less than 60% found once. As concerns this clone: The antigen is not known.

The receptor was isolated from a human donor with chronic lymphocytic leukemia. The sample here was PBMCs, taken after 12 months of ibrutinib treatment.

The CDR3 DNA sequence: TGTGCCAGCAGCCAAGGGGTCAATGAGCAGTTCTTC. Its translation is CASSQGVNEQFF. The chain carries TRBV4-2 and TRBJ2-1, with unresolved D. Germline V gene lookup returns CDR1 LGHNA and CDR2 YNFKEQ. This CDR3 region has 12 residues. V was shortened by 1 base and J by 6 bases, with 4 bases between the two germline ends.